The next 26 T cell receptor beta chains were all read from a single sample in a study of blood T cell repertoires in COVID-19. Produced via immunoSEQ multiplex PCR; TCRdb's table is partial and in-frame only. The sample lists 65,000 to 70,000 clones; 70% to 90% were seen once. Input material: peripheral blood. These receptors were taken from a woman older than 75 with acute or convalescent COVID-19.

V is TRBV24-1 and J is TRBJ2-7, with 7 bases identical to TRBD2. J was trimmed by 4 bases and V by 4 bases; bases with no gene match: 9. The V gene's germline CDR1 is KGHDR and CDR2 SFDVKD. This CDR3 comprises 15 residues. The CDR3 coding sequence is TGTGCCACCAGTGAGGGTGGATTAGCGGGTTACGAGCAGTACTTC. Protein sequence: CATSEGGLAGYEQYF.

The rearrangement links TRBV11-2 to TRBJ1-4, with D maybe TRBD1 (5 bases). CDR1 is SGHAT and CDR2 is FQNNGV in the germline V gene. V lost 4 bases to trimming and J lost 0 bases, with 12 bases between them. The CDR3 covers 16 residues. The CDR3 region is CASSSGQIATNEKLFF. The CDR3 nucleotides read TGTGCCAGCAGCTCCGGACAAATTGCAACTAATGAAAAACTGTTTTTT.

The CDR3 loop is CASSQGVGSKTQYF. For the CDR3, the DNA is TGTGCCAGCAGCCAGGGCGTCGGTTCAAAGACCCAGTACTTC. This chain uses TRBV7-2 with TRBJ2-5, with a tentative D call TRBD1 (5 bases). The CDR3 consists of 14 residues. CDR1 and CDR2 from the germline V gene are SGHTA and FQGNSA. V was shortened by 5 bases and J by 6 bases, with 16 bases between the two germline ends.

The chain joins TRBV30 to TRBJ1-2; D is unclear. Germline V gives CDR1 GTSNPN, CDR2 SVGIG (reference sequence). V lost 0 bases, J lost 4 bases, and 12 bases lay in between. This CDR3 spans 14 amino acids. CDR3 coding DNA: TGTGCCTGGAGTGTACCCGGCCGGGGCTATGGCTACACCTTC. Translation: CAWSVPGRGYGYTF.

The rearrangement joins TRBV28 to TRBJ1-4; 9 positions match TRBD1. J lost 4 bases, V lost 6 bases, and 6 bases had no gene match. CDR1 MDHEN and CDR2 SYDVKM come from the germline V gene. The CDR3 extends over 15 amino acids. CDR3 DNA: TGTGCCAGCAGGTCAAACAGGGGGCTTAATGAAAAACTGTTTTTT. It translates to CASRSNRGLNEKLFF.

This sequence joins TRBV7-2 and TRBJ2-6; possibly TRBD1 for D (5 bases). The germline V and J ends were trimmed by 2 bases and 4 bases, with 6 bases remaining between them. The CDR3 loop spans 14 amino acids. The germline CDR1 and CDR2 sequences are SGHTA and FQGNSA. CDR3 nucleotide sequence: TGTGCCAGCAGCTTACAGGGAGGGGCCAACGTCCTGACTTTC. It is translated as CASSLQGGANVLTF.

A remark on this clone: Other nucleotide sequences from this sample produce the same CDR3. This sequence joins TRBV2 and TRBJ1-1, with 7 bases matching TRBD1. The CDR3 spans 13 residues. J lost 2 bases, V lost 6 bases, and 3 bases had no gene match. CDR1 SNHLY and CDR2 FYNNEI come from the germline V gene. CDR3: CASSRQGNTEAFF. The CDR3 DNA sequence: TGTGCCAGCAGCAGACAGGGAAACACTGAAGCTTTCTTT.

This clone was seen more than once but under ten times. The V call is TRBV4-3, the J call TRBJ2-7, with TRBD2 matching 10 bases. V shed 5 bases and J 2 bases; nucleotides not matched to a gene: 9. This CDR3 has 16 residues. Germline values: CDR1 LGHNA, CDR2 YSLEER. The CDR3 loop is CASSRASGSPTYEQYF. CDR3 nucleotides: TGCGCCAGCAGCAGGGCTAGCGGGAGCCCTACCTACGAGCAGTACTTC.

The chain is built from TRBV18 and TRBJ1-5; D ambiguous. In germline, CDR1 is KGHSH, CDR2 LQKENI. The CDR3 contains 13 residues. V was clipped by 4 bases and J by 5 bases, with 9 bases between them. Here the CDR3 reads CASSLQEHQPQHF. CDR3 DNA: TGTGCCAGCTCACTTCAGGAACATCAGCCCCAGCATTTT.

The rearrangement joins TRBV19 to TRBJ1-1, with D possibly being TRBD1 (5 bases). Germline V gene sequence: CDR1 LNHDA, CDR2 SQIVND (reference sequence). Trimming took off 8 bases at V and 1 base at J, with 14 bases between the two ends. The CDR3 has 14 amino acids. The chain's CDR3 is CASHRGGRNTEAFF. The DNA for the CDR3 is TGTGCCAGTCACCGCGGGGGTCGGAACACTGAAGCTTTCTTT.

The V call is TRBV19, the J call TRBJ1-1, with D tentatively TRBD1 (6 bases). Germline V gene sequence: CDR1 LNHDA, CDR2 SQIVND (reference sequence). This CDR3 contains 14 residues. Deletions cut 9 bases from V and 3 bases from J, with 17 bases between. DNA of the CDR3: TGTGCCAGCCAACAGGGAACTTGGGACACTGAAGCTTTCTTT. Translated, it gives CASQQGTWDTEAFF.

This clone was observed many times. The V gene is TRBV18, the J gene TRBJ2-7, with 8 bases aligning to TRBD2. This CDR3 comprises 14 residues. Looked up from germline, CDR1 is KGHSH and CDR2 is LQKENI. Unmatched junction bases numbered 6, after V lost 3 bases and J lost 5 bases. As DNA, the CDR3 is TGTGCCAGCTCACCCCCGGGACTAGGGGACGAGCAGTACTTC. This codes for CASSPPGLGDEQYF. The full variable domain, with the rest looked up from reference TRBV18 and TRBJ2-7, is NAGVMQNPRHLVRRRGQEARLRCSPMKGHSHVYWYRQLPEEGLKFMVYLQKENIIDESGMPKERFSAEFPKEGPSILRIQQVVRGDSAAYFCASSPPGLGDEQYFGPGTRLTVT.

This clone was detected once. The chain joins TRBV28 to TRBJ2-6; a weak D match, TRBD2 (7 bases). CDR1 is MDHEN, CDR2 SYDVKM, per germline. The CDR3 sequence is 15 residues long. Trimming stripped 3 bases from V and 3 bases from J, with 9 bases between. The CDR3 loop reads CASSLRGLGANVLTF. DNA of the CDR3: TGTGCCAGCAGTTTGCGGGGGCTTGGGGCCAACGTCCTGACTTTC.

The genes are TRBV29-1 and TRBJ1-3, with D unresolved. Germline V gene lookup returns CDR1 SQVTM and CDR2 ANQGSEA. V was cut by 3 bases and J by 3 bases, with 12 bases left in between. This CDR3 spans 14 amino acids. The CDR3: CSVDKSGVGNTIYF. The CDR3 nucleotides are TGCAGCGTTGACAAGTCAGGCGTTGGAAACACCATATATTTT.

The chain carries TRBV15 and TRBJ1-5; D not resolved. The germline V gene has CDR1 LNHNV and CDR2 YYDKDF (reference sequence). CDR3 size: 14 residues. V dropped 0 bases and J dropped 4 bases, with 7 bases sitting between them. Written as DNA, the CDR3 is TGTGCCACCAGCAGAGATCGGTTAAATCAGCCCCAGCATTTT. This translates into CATSRDRLNQPQHF. Based on the CDR3 plus reference TRBV15 and TRBJ1-5, the full variable domain is DAMVIQNPRYQVTQFGKPVTLSCSQTLNHNVMYWYQQKSSQAPKLLFHYYDKDFNNEADTPDNFQSRRPNTSFCFLDIRSPGLGDTAMYLCATSRDRLNQPQHFGDGTRLSIL.

The chain carries TRBV2 and TRBJ1-3; TRBD1 agrees at 7 bases. Germline V gene data show CDR1 as SNHLY and CDR2 as FYNNEI. Trimming removed 8 bases from V and 3 bases from J; junction bases left unmatched: 4. This CDR3 comprises 13 residues. The CDR3 DNA sequence: TGTGCCAGCGCCAGGGGGAGTGGAAACACCATATATTTT. This codes for CASARGSGNTIYF.

This rearrangement joins TRBV15 to TRBJ2-2, with a weak D call TRBD2 (5 bases). The germline V gene has CDR1 LNHNV and CDR2 YYDKDF (reference sequence). CDR3 length: 17 amino acids. V was shortened by 0 bases and J by 0 bases, with 11 bases between the two germline ends. The CDR3 nucleotides read TGTGCCACCAGCAGAGACGGGCAGCGGCCGAACACCGGGGAGCTGTTTTTT. Protein sequence: CATSRDGQRPNTGELFF.

The chain joins TRBV11-2 to TRBJ1-1, with 7 positions matching TRBD1. The CDR3 is 16 amino acids. The germline V gene has CDR1 SGHAT and CDR2 FQNNGV. J gave up 1 base and V 4 bases, and 9 bases lay outside the gene matches. This CDR3 is CASSSWDRGSNTEAFF. CDR3 coding DNA: TGTGCCAGCAGCTCATGGGACAGAGGATCGAACACTGAAGCTTTCTTT.

The CDR3 region has the DNA TGTGCCAGCAGCCACAGGGGGCTCCTAAACGTTGAAGCTTTCTTT. Translation gives CASSHRGLLNVEAFF. This rearrangement joins TRBV3-1 (or the pseudogene TRBV3-2) to TRBJ1-1; the match to TRBD1 covers 8 bases. This CDR3 region has 15 residues. The trim removed 3 bases at V and 7 bases at J, leaving 10 bases unmatched. Germline V gives CDR1 LGHDT, CDR2 YNNKEL (reference sequence).

This chain links TRBV13 with TRBJ2-3, with 7 bases fitting TRBD1. The CDR3 runs 15 residues. Germline V lookup: CDR1 PRHDT, CDR2 FYEKMQ (reference sequence). V shed 2 bases, J shed 2 bases, and the junction held 4 bases outside the gene matches. The DNA for the CDR3 is TGTGCCAGCAGCTTAAGAGGGGGCCCCACAGATACGCAGTATTTT. Protein sequence: CASSLRGGPTDTQYF.

This rearrangement joins TRBV11-3 to TRBJ2-2, with D hard to call. The V and J ends lost 1 base and 7 bases respectively, with 7 bases between them. The CDR3 covers 13 residues. The germline V gene has CDR1 SGHNT and CDR2 YENEEA. Written as DNA, the CDR3 is TGTGCCAGCAGCTTAGGTCCTGTCGGGGAGCTGTTTTTT. This codes for CASSLGPVGELFF.

This chain uses TRBV2 with TRBJ2-5; D might be TRBD2 (6 bases). CDR3 length equals 11 residues. V lost 6 bases and J 4 bases, leaving 6 bases between the germline ends. Germline V gives CDR1 SNHLY, CDR2 FYNNEI. CDR3 nucleotides: TGTGCCAGCAGGGAGGGAGAGACCCAGTACTTC. Its translation is CASREGETQYF.

The V call is TRBV6-1, the J call TRBJ2-7, with D perhaps TRBD2 (5 bases). Trimming removed 4 bases from V and 8 bases from J, with 15 bases in between. Germline lookup yields CDR1 MNHNS and CDR2 SASEGT. The CDR3 sequence is 13 residues long. The CDR3 DNA follows: TGTGCCAGCAGTGGGCTAGCAGGTCTAAAGCAGTACTTC. It specifies CASSGLAGLKQYF.

This sequence joins TRBV6-5 and TRBJ2-6; D is uncertain. Looked up from germline, CDR1 is MNHEY and CDR2 is SVGAGI. Trimming pared 10 bases from V and 2 bases from J, leaving 6 bases between. There are 12 residues in the CDR3. DNA of the CDR3: TGTGCCATTCTAACTGGGGCCAACGTCCTGACTTTC. Protein: CAILTGANVLTF.

The J gene is TRBJ1-2, the V gene TRBV27, with D maybe TRBD1 (5 bases). V was cut by 2 bases and J by 0 bases, with 7 bases left in between. Germline CDR1 and CDR2: MNHEY and SMNVEV (reference sequence). This CDR3 region has 14 residues. CDR3 DNA: TGTGCCAGCAGTTTAACCAGGGCTAACTATGGCTACACCTTC. Translation: CASSLTRANYGYTF.

This clone is a singleton in its sample. The chain links TRBV7-9 to TRBJ1-4; 10 bases are shared with TRBD1. Germline lookup yields CDR1 SEHNR and CDR2 FQNEAQ (reference sequence). V lost 5 bases, J lost 7 bases, and 7 bases stayed unmatched. This CDR3 has 15 amino acids. The CDR3 region is CASSTPGTGVEKLFF. The DNA for the CDR3 is TGTGCCAGCAGCACCCCCGGGACAGGGGTTGAAAAACTGTTTTTT.